This T cell receptor beta chain stems from a study of T cells in tuberculosis listed by TCRdb under 2018. Looking at the study overall: To characterize T cells specific for the mycobacterial lipid antigen glucose monomycolate (GMM), the study used CD1B tetramers together with high-throughput TCR immunosequencing. In a South African clinical cohort, IGRA-negative adolescents, IGRA-positive adolescents with latent tuberculosis and adults with active tuberculosis were compared, with roughly 9 people in each group. PBMC from active tuberculosis patients were archived either before standard anti-tuberculosis treatment began or within 7 days of the start of that treatment.

Study-wide conclusions, independent of this receptor: An accuracy of 87% (AUROC approximately 0.91) was reached by a classifier using the diverse GMM-specific repertoire, compared with approximately 70% accuracy when GEM motif frequencies were used. Smaller NN-distances were partly driven by shorter CDR3-alpha lengths in active tuberculosis patients, and statistical significance was not reached for the TCR-beta difference. Which clinical samples got chosen depended on the availability of cryopreserved specimens, and the active tuberculosis cases were adults, whereas the controls were adolescents. Compared with IGRA-negative controls, TCR-alpha repertoires from active tuberculosis had smaller mean NN-distances to GMM-specific TCRs, which suggests that these TCRs underwent clonal expansion.

Counted from cysteine to phenylalanine, this CDR3 has 12 amino acids. The read is trimmed to its CDR3 DNA, 36 bases read in frame from base 1. V sheds 7 bases and J sheds 4 bases, leaving 11 bases between their ends. The germline V gene sets CDR1 to MNHEY and CDR2 to SVGAGI. The time point label, read with the paper, signifies: new active TB diagnosis, blood taken before or within 7 days of starting treatment. Patients with active tuberculosis were defined as newly diagnosed, HIV-seronegative South African adults aged 18 years or older. Confirmation of active tuberculosis came from positive sputum smear microscopy and/or a positive M. tuberculosis culture. Unsorted cryopreserved PBMC were immunosequenced, covering on average about 100,000 T cells per clinical donor. TCR libraries were generated with the immunoSEQ multiplex PCR assay, using TCR-beta and/or TCR-alpha/delta assays for each sample. Amplified TCR libraries were sequenced on the Illumina high-throughput platform. The published analysis was carried out like this. Clustering and dimensionality reduction relied on pairwise TCRdist distances among GMM-specific receptors from T cells that were either sorted ex vivo or expanded in vitro. The score assigned to each clinical repertoire was mean NN-distance, meaning the average TCRdist to the nearest 10% of tetramer-positive reference sequences. GEM TCR motif frequency was calculated as the fraction of unique TCRs that matched known GEM sequences in V/J usage and CDR3 length. Active tuberculosis was classified by linear discriminant analysis with leave-one-out cross-validation, implemented in scikit-learn. As stored in TCRdb, this immuneACCESS dataset retains in-frame rearrangements with V and J assigned. A fraction of the clones does not appear; measured against another copy, unresolved V genes explain less than half of the discrepancy, and the remainder lacks a known reason. V, J and clone size were drawn from that table, and D and trimming were deduced from the DNA. The sample yields about 53,000 clones; nearly 95% were counted once. Together, the top ten hold approximately 1.5% of the sample.

This clone has more than one count but fewer than ten. Its antigen is currently not known. Within one base of it there is no much larger clone, and no base qualities were kept. Material: PBMCs, obtained at tuberculosis diagnosis. The sequence joins TRBV6-5 to TRBJ2-7; a weak D assignment points to TRBD1 (5 bases agree). This clonotype originated in an adult with tuberculosis. The nucleotides read TGTGCCAGCATGGGGCCCACTTACGAGCAGTACTTC. It is translated as CASMGPTYEQYF.